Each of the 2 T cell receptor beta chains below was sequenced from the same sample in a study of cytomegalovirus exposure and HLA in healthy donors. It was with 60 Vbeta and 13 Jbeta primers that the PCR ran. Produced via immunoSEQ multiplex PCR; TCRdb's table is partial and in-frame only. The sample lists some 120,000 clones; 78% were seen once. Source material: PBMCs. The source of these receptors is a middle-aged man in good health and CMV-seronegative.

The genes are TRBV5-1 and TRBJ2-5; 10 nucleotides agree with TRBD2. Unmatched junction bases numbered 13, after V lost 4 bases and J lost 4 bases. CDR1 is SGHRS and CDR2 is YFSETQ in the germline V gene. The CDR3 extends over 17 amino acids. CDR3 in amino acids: CASSPVAGGRGGETQYF. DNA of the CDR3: TGCGCCAGCAGCCCTGTAGCGGGGGGAAGGGGTGGAGAGACCCAGTACTTC.

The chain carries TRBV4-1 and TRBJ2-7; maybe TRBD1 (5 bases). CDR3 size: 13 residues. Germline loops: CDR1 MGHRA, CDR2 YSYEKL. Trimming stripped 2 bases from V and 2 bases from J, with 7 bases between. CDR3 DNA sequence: TGCGCCAGCAGCCAACCAGGGCCCTACGAGCAGTACTTC. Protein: CASSQPGPYEQYF.